This TCR beta chain was documented in a study of shared clonotypes between healthy human individuals. Assay: immunoSEQ multiplex PCR; the TCRdb copy retains only in-frame clones and omits some. The sample consists of some 360,000 clones, roughly 80% of them appearing once. V was clipped by 5 bases and J by 8 bases, with 12 bases between them. The V gene's germline CDR1 is MNHNY and CDR2 SVGAGI (reference sequence). The CDR3 sequence is 13 residues long. This clone showed up just a few times. This clonotype was obtained from a man in his thirties or forties in good health. Sequenced sample: memory CD4+ T cells sorted from blood. Subset in this sample: CD45RA-negative fraction. This chain connects TRBV6-6 to TRBJ2-2, with D hard to call. The DNA of the CDR3 is TGTGCCAGCAGTATACGTGGGCAGGGGGAGCTGTTTTTT. Protein: CASSIRGQGELFF.